This TCR beta chain came from a study of blood T cells in healthy people across ages. This CDR3 spans 18 amino acids. Germline V gene data show CDR1 as PRHDT and CDR2 as FYEKMQ (reference sequence). V dropped 5 bases and J dropped 3; count of bases not matched to a gene: 16. Together with a sample-barcoded 5' primer, a J-beta primer mix was included in a second PCR lasting about 7 to 11 cycles. Each cDNA molecule was tagged by a template-switch adaptor with 12 random nucleotides. Sequencing recovered at least 3 million CDR3-containing paired-end reads from each sample. TCRdb recomputed calls from the 5' RACE reads with MiXCR, one row per CDR3 protein. The sample lists 920,000 or so distinct CDR3 sequences, around 45% seen once, with 18% in the top ten. Every donor gave ten milliliters of peripheral blood.

This TCR derives from a woman aged 60-70 years in good health. Source material: blood. The chain employs TRBV13 and TRBJ2-1; 7 bases are shared with TRBD1. CDR3 loop: CASSPRDSPPNVYNEQFF. CDR3 DNA sequence: TGTGCCAGCAGCCCCCGGGACAGTCCCCCAAATGTCTACAATGAGCAGTTCTTC.